This is a list of T cell receptor beta chains from one sample in a study of blood T cell repertoires in COVID-19. Assay used: immunoSEQ multiplex PCR; TCRdb lists only in-frame clones, some missing. This sample has about 64,000 clones, with 85% to 90% found just once. Sequencing used peripheral blood. These receptors were taken from a man over 45 with active COVID-19. CDR3s include the opening cysteine and the closing phenylalanine or tryptophan. The D gene is left open where the match is weak. Some rows mark clone size as missing; the rest say once, few, many or name a class of expanded clone.

>NA|TRBJ2-5|TRBV7-2|TRBD2
CASSPLTSGGLDVQETQYF
TGTGCCAGCAGCCCGCTGACTAGCGGGGGGCTTGACGTACAAGAGACCCAGTACTTC
>NA|TRBJ2-1|TRBV7-8|TRBD1
CASRGPGQDYNEQFF
TGTGCCAGCAGGGGTCCGGGACAGGACTACAATGAGCAGTTCTTC
>once|TRBJ2-7|TRBV4-2|TRBD2
CASSPSGVDYEQYF
TGTGCCAGCAGTCCTAGCGGGGTCGACTACGAGCAGTACTTC
>NA|TRBJ2-3|TRBV2|NA
CASSEDTETDTQYF
TGTGCCAGCAGTGAGGACACGGAAACAGATACGCAGTATTTT
>NA|TRBJ1-5|TRBV23-1|TRBD1
CASSQLTGGGNQPQHF
TGCGCCAGCAGTCAATTAACAGGGGGGGGCAATCAGCCCCAGCATTTT
>NA|TRBJ2-1|TRBV19|NA
CASSNDGLGLYNEQFF
TGTGCCAGTAGTAACGACGGACTCGGCCTCTACAATGAGCAGTTCTTC
>NA|TRBJ1-1|TRBV10-3|NA
CAISEEGTEAFF
TGTGCCATCAGTGAAGAGGGCACTGAAGCTTTCTTT
>NA|TRBJ2-1|TRBV20-1|TRBD2
CSASRRGRGGGLNEQFF
TGCAGTGCTAGTCGGCGCGGGCGGGGGGGCGGATTGAATGAGCAGTTCTTC
>NA|TRBJ2-7|TRBV5-4|NA
CASSLVGITYEQYF
TGTGCCAGCAGCTTGGTGGGCATCACCTACGAGCAGTACTTC
>NA|TRBJ2-1|TRBV6-4|TRBD1
CASRSRDRRSYNEQFF
TGTGCCAGCAGAAGCCGGGACAGACGTTCCTACAATGAGCAGTTCTTC
>NA|TRBJ1-5|TRBV19|NA
CASSRQAANQPQHF
TGTGCCAGTAGTAGGCAGGCAGCCAATCAGCCCCAGCATTTT
>NA|TRBJ1-1|TRBV7-6|NA
CASSLAGNLGLRNTEAFF
TGTGCCAGCAGCTTAGCAGGCAACTTGGGGCTTAGAAACACTGAAGCTTTCTTT
>NA|TRBJ2-1|TRBV28|TRBD2
CASSLSAGGPGYNEQFF
TGTGCCAGCAGTTTATCAGCGGGAGGGCCTGGATACAATGAGCAGTTCTTC
>NA|TRBJ1-2|TRBV3-1/TRBV3-2|TRBD1
CASSQEIGQGGYGYTF
TGTGCCAGCAGCCAAGAGATAGGACAGGGGGGCTATGGCTACACCTTC
>NA|TRBJ2-5|TRBV5-1|TRBD2
CASSLVSSGGLRETQYF
TGCGCCAGCAGCTTGGTGTCTAGCGGGGGACTCCGGGAGACCCAGTACTTC
>NA|TRBJ2-1|TRBV5-1|TRBD2
CASSAGLAGGLYNEQFF
TGCGCCAGCAGCGCTGGACTAGCGGGGGGGCTTTACAATGAGCAGTTCTTC
>medium-sized|TRBJ1-6|TRBV5-6|NA
CASSLARYNSPLHF
TGTGCCAGCAGCTTGGCACGGTACAATTCACCCCTCCACTTT
>once|TRBJ2-7|TRBV7-2|NA
CASSSPQGGGEQYF
TGTGCCAGCAGTTCTCCCCAGGGGGGTGGCGAGCAGTACTTC
>NA|TRBJ2-3|TRBV2|NA
CASSGRDRLTDTQYF
TGTGCCAGCAGTGGGCGGGACCGCCTAACGGATACGCAGTATTTT
>once|TRBJ1-2|TRBV6-5|TRBD1
CASRRDRDYGYTF
TGTGCCAGCAGGCGGGACAGGGACTATGGCTACACCTTC
>NA|TRBJ1-1|TRBV5-4|TRBD1
CASSPWAGQGNTEAFF
TGTGCCAGCAGCCCCTGGGCGGGACAGGGTAACACTGAAGCTTTCTTT
>NA|TRBJ1-5|TRBV28|TRBD1
CANSLVDRAYNQPQHF
TGTGCCAACAGTTTAGTGGACAGGGCGTATAATCAGCCCCAGCATTTT
>NA|TRBJ2-2|TRBV9|TRBD2
CASSAGGTRNTGELFF
TGTGCCAGCAGCGCGGGAGGGACTAGGAACACCGGGGAGCTGTTTTTT
>NA|TRBJ1-1|TRBV15|TRBD1
CATSRDLGVTGGRTEAFF
TGTGCCACCAGCAGAGATCTAGGGGTGACAGGGGGCCGGACTGAAGCTTTCTTT
>once|TRBJ1-2|TRBV11-2|TRBD1
CASSTVRTGGYGYTF
TGTGCCAGCAGCACCGTACGGACAGGGGGTTATGGCTACACCTTC
>NA|TRBJ1-3|TRBV10-3|TRBD1
CAIRLTGAGNTIYF
TGTGCCATCAGGCTGACAGGGGCTGGAAACACCATATATTTT
>NA|TRBJ1-2|TRBV6-5|TRBD1
CASRLDRIDGYTF
TGTGCCAGCAGATTGGACAGGATAGATGGCTACACCTTC
>once|TRBJ2-5|TRBV19|TRBD2
CASRLAGETQYF
TGTGCCAGTAGACTAGCGGGGGAGACCCAGTACTTC
>NA|TRBJ1-2|TRBV5-6|TRBD1
CASSLGTGGVGYTF
TGTGCCAGCAGCTTGGGGACAGGGGGCGTTGGCTACACCTTC
>NA|TRBJ2-1|TRBV24-1|TRBD2
CATSEIGLEDYNEQFF
TGTGCCACCAGTGAAATCGGACTAGAAGACTACAATGAGCAGTTCTTC
>NA|TRBJ2-2|TRBV7-2|NA
CASSPGGADNTGELFF
TGTGCCAGCAGCCCCGGGGGAGCGGACAACACCGGGGAGCTGTTTTTT
>NA|TRBJ2-3|TRBV7-2|TRBD2
CASSLGSSGGATDTQYF
TGTGCCAGCAGCTTAGGGTCTAGCGGGGGGGCAACAGATACGCAGTATTTT
>few|TRBJ2-7|TRBV5-1|NA
CASSSSPGYEQYF
TGCGCCAGCAGCTCGTCTCCGGGTTACGAGCAGTACTTC
>NA|TRBJ2-2|TRBV5-1|TRBD1
CASSLDGTGNTGELFF
TGCGCCAGCAGCTTGGACGGGACAGGGAACACCGGGGAGCTGTTTTTT
>NA|TRBJ1-1|TRBV9|NA
CASSVVVNTEAFF
TGTGCCAGCAGCGTAGTAGTGAACACTGAAGCTTTCTTT
>NA|TRBJ1-1|TRBV6-7|NA
CASSYSSYGEGDTEAFF
TGTGCCAGCAGTTACTCCAGCTACGGAGAGGGAGACACTGAAGCTTTCTTT
>NA|TRBJ1-4|TRBV7-6|NA
CASSSQRGSNEKLFF
TGTGCCAGCAGCTCCCAAAGGGGTTCTAATGAAAAACTGTTTTTT
>once|TRBJ2-5|TRBV7-8|TRBD1
CASSFFSGTGGAETQYF
TGTGCCAGCAGCTTTTTTTCTGGGACAGGGGGCGCGGAGACCCAGTACTTC
>NA|TRBJ2-1|TRBV3-1/TRBV3-2|NA
CASSPLRDTHEQFF
TGTGCCAGCAGCCCCCTTCGGGACACCCATGAGCAGTTCTTC
>NA|TRBJ1-3|TRBV5-1|TRBD1
CASTTSGQAGNTIYF
TGCGCCAGTACTACCTCGGGACAGGCTGGAAACACCATATATTTT
>NA|TRBJ2-5|TRBV5-1|TRBD2
CASSLYPGGETQYF
TGCGCCAGCAGCTTGTATCCGGGGGGAGAGACCCAGTACTTC
>NA|TRBJ2-1|TRBV7-2|NA
CASSLWTNEQFF
TGTGCCAGCAGTCTTTGGACAAATGAGCAGTTCTTC
>NA|TRBJ2-1|TRBV6-2/TRBV6-3|NA
CASSYPVREQFF
TGTGCCAGCAGTTACCCGGTACGCGAGCAGTTCTTC
>NA|TRBJ2-3|TRBV4-2|TRBD2
CASSQDRAGGVTQYF
TGTGCCAGCAGCCAAGATAGGGCGGGAGGAGTCACGCAGTATTTT
>NA|TRBJ1-5|TRBV15|NA
CATSINSNQPQHF
TGTGCCACCAGCATTAATAGCAATCAGCCCCAGCATTTT
>NA|TRBJ2-7|TRBV19|NA
CASSMSRDVYEQYF
TGTGCCAGTAGTATGAGCCGGGATGTCTACGAGCAGTACTTC
>NA|TRBJ1-3|TRBV5-5|NA
CASSVQGAGSGNTIYF
TGTGCCAGCAGCGTACAGGGTGCTGGCTCTGGAAACACCATATATTTT
>NA|TRBJ2-5|TRBV20-1|NA
CSARGGETQYF
TGCAGTGCTAGGGGGGGTGAGACCCAGTACTTC
>NA|TRBJ2-2|TRBV5-6|NA
CASSLPQGGPRRELFF
TGTGCCAGCAGCTTGCCCCAGGGGGGACCCCGTCGGGAGCTGTTTTTT
>NA|TRBJ2-1|TRBV2|NA
CASSGDRSSYNEQFF
TGTGCCAGCAGTGGAGACAGGAGCTCCTACAATGAGCAGTTCTTC
>NA|TRBJ2-1|TRBV7-3|TRBD2
CASSSPSGRAGRNEQFF
TGTGCCAGCAGCTCCCCTAGCGGGAGGGCCGGTCGGAATGAGCAGTTCTTC
>NA|TRBJ2-5|TRBV18|TRBD1
CASSPETGDGETQYF
TGTGCCAGCTCACCAGAGACAGGGGATGGAGAGACCCAGTACTTC
>NA|TRBJ2-5|TRBV12-3/TRBV12-4|NA
CASSAGREETQYF
TGTGCCAGCAGTGCCGGCAGGGAAGAGACCCAGTACTTC
>NA|TRBJ1-6|TRBV11-2|NA
CASSWTLSSYNSPLHF
TGTGCCAGCAGCTGGACTCTGAGCTCCTATAATTCACCCCTCCACTTT
>NA|TRBJ2-2|TRBV5-1|NA
CASSSIFGGGATGELFF
TGCGCCAGCAGCTCCATCTTTGGTGGTGGAGCCACCGGGGAGCTGTTTTTT
>once|TRBJ2-7|TRBV5-1|NA
CAAGYGEQYF
TGCGCCGCCGGGTATGGGGAGCAGTACTTC
>NA|TRBJ2-3|TRBV9|TRBD2
CASSRSGTSGGSTDTQYF
TGTGCCAGCAGCCGTTCCGGGACTAGCGGGGGGAGCACAGATACGCAGTATTTT
>NA|TRBJ1-6|TRBV27|TRBD1
CASSLVWDSDSSYNSPLHF
TGTGCCAGCAGTTTAGTTTGGGACAGCGATAGCTCCTATAATTCACCCCTCCACTTT
>NA|TRBJ2-3|TRBV5-4|TRBD2
CASSLAGAGGSTSTDTQYF
TGTGCCAGCAGCTTGGCGGGAGCGGGGGGATCTACTAGCACAGATACGCAGTATTTT
>NA|TRBJ2-5|TRBV7-9|TRBD2
CASSLVAGGLETQYF
TGTGCCAGCAGCTTAGTGGCGGGGGGCCTTGAGACCCAGTACTTC